The sequence of this T cell receptor beta chain was determined in a study of beta chain features in type 1 diabetes. Study observations and caveats: Shortening of TCRB CDR3s, moderate but significant, appeared in all four CD4+ subsets of Type 1 diabetes patients.

Germline CDR1 is SGHRS and CDR2 is YFSETQ. V gave up 5 bases and J gave up 3 bases, with 21 bases separating them. The CDR3 runs 16 residues. What was sequenced were expressed TCRB transcripts, since all of the isolated RNA had been reverse transcribed. Using immunoSEQ multiplex PCR, the repertoire was profiled, and TCRdb retains in-frame clones only, with some absent. The table shows over 650,000 clones, with around 15% occurring only once. With respect to this clone: Its antigen is as yet unknown.

The sequencing input was naive CD4+ T cells from blood. The chain couples TRBV5-1 to TRBJ2-7, with a tentative D call TRBD1 (6 bases). This TCR was sampled from a man younger than 30 with type 1 diabetes. The CDR3 protein is CASRSPRDKRHYEQYF. Written as DNA, the CDR3 is TGCGCCAGCAGGAGTCCCCGGGACAAACGACACTACGAGCAGTACTTC.